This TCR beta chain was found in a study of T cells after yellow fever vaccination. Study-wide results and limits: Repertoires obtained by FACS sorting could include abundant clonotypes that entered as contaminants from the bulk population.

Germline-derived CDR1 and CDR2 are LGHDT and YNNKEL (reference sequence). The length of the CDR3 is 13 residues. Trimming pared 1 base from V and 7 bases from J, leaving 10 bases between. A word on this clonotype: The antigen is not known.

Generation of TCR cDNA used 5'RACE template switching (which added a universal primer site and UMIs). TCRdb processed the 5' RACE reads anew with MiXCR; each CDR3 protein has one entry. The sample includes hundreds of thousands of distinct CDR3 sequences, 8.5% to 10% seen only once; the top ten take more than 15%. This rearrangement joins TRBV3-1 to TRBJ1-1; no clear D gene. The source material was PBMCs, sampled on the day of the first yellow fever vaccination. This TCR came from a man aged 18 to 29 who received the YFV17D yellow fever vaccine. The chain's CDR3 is CASSQGTGGEAFF. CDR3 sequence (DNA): TGTGCCAGCAGCCAAGGAACGGGCGGTGAAGCTTTCTTT.